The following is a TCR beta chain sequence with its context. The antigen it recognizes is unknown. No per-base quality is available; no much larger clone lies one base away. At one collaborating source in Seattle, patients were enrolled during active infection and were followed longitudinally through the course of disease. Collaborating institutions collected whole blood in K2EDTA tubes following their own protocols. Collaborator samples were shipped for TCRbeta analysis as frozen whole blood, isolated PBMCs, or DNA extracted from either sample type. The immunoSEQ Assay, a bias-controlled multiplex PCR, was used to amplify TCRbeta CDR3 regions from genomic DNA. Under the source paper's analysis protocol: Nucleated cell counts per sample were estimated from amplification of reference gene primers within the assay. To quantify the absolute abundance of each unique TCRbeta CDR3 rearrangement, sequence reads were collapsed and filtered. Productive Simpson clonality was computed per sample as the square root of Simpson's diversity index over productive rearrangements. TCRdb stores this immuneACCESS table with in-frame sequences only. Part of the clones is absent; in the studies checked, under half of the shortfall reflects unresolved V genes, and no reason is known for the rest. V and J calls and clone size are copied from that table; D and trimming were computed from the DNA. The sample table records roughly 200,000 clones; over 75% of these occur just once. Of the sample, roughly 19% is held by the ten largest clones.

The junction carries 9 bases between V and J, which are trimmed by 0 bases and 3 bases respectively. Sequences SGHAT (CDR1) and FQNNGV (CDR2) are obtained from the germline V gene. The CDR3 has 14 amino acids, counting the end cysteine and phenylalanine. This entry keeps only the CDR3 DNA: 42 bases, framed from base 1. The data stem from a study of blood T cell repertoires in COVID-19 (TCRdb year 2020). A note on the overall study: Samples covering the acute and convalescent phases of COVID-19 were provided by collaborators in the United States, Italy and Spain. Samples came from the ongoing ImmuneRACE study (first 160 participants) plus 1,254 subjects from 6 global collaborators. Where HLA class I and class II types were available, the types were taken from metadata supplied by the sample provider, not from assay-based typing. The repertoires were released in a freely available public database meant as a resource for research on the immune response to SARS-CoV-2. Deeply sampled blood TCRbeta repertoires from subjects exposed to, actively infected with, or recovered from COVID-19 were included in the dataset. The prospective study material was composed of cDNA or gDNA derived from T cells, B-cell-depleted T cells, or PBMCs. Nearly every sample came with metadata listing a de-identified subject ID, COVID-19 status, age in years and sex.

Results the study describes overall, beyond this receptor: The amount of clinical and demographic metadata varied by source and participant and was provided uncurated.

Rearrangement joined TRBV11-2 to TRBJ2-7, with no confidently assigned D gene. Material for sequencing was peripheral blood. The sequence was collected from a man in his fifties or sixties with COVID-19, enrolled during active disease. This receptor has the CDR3 CASSLEPGIYEQYF. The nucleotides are TGTGCCAGCAGCTTAGAGCCGGGTATCTACGAGCAGTACTTC.